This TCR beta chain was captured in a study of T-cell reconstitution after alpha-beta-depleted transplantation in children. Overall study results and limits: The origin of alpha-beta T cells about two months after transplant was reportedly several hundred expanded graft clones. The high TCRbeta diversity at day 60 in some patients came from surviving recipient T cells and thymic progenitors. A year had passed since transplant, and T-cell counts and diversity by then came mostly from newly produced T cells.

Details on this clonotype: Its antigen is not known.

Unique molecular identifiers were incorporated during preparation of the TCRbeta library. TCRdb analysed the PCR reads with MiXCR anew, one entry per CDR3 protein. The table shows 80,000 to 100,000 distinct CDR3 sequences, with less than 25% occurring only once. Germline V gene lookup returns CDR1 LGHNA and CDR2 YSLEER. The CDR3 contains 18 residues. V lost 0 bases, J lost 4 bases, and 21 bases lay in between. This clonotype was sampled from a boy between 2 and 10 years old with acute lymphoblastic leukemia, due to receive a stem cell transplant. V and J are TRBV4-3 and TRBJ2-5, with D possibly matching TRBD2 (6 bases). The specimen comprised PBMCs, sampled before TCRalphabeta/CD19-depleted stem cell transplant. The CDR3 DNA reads TGCGCCAGCAGCCAAGATGGAGGGACCCACGCTTTGGGAGAGACCCAGTACTTC. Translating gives CASSQDGGTHALGETQYF.